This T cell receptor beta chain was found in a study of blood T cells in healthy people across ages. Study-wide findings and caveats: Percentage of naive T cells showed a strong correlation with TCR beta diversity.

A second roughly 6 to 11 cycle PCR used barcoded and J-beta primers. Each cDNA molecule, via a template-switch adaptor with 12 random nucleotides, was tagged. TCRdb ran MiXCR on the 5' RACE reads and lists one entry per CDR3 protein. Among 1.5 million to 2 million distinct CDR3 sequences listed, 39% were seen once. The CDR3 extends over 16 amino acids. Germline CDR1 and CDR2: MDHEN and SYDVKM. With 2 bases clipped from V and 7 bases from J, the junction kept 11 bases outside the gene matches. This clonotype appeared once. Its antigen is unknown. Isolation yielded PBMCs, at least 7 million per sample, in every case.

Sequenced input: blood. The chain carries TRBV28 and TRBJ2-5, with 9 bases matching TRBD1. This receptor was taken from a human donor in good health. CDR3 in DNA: TGTGCCAGCAGTTTACCGCCGGGACAGGGAGGAGTGACCCAGTACTTC. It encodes CASSLPPGQGGVTQYF.